A single sample is the source of the 4 T cell receptor beta chains below, sequenced in a study of cytomegalovirus exposure and HLA in healthy donors. PCR used 60 Vbeta primers and 13 Jbeta primers. Sequencing used immunoSEQ multiplex PCR; TCRdb keeps in-frame clones, though not all of them. The repertoire holds 110,000 to 150,000 clones, with 75% to 80% as singletons. The sequenced sample consisted of PBMCs. The receptors come from a male donor in good health and CMV-seronegative.

The V and J genes are TRBV5-1 and TRBJ1-1; the D gene is possibly TRBD1 (5 bases). The CDR3 is 15 amino acids. V gave up 5 bases and J gave up 1 base, with 15 bases separating them. Looked up from germline, CDR1 is SGHRS and CDR2 is YFSETQ. The CDR3 DNA is TGCGCCAGCAGGCCGAATCCAGGGAAGAACACTGAAGCTTTCTTT. This gives the protein CASRPNPGKNTEAFF.

This clone occurred a few times. The chain uses TRBV7-3 and TRBJ2-3; D is perhaps TRBD2 (6 bases). Germline lookup yields CDR1 SGHTA and CDR2 FQGTGA. The CDR3 is made up of 14 amino acids. Trimming shortened V by 5 bases and J by 0 bases, and 9 bases separated the two germline ends. The DNA of the CDR3 is TGTGCCAGCAGCCCCGGGACTAGCACAGATACGCAGTATTTT. This encodes CASSPGTSTDTQYF.

V usage is TRBV19 and J usage is TRBJ1-2, with TRBD1 matching 8 bases. Germline-derived CDR1 and CDR2 are LNHDA and SQIVND (reference sequence). This CDR3 comprises 14 residues. V lost 4 bases and J lost 5; bases outside the gene matches: 6. In DNA form, the CDR3 reads TGTGCCAGTAGTACCCAACAGGGGGAGTATGGCTACACCTTC. Translation gives CASSTQQGEYGYTF.

This clone was counted a few times. The V call is TRBV4-1, the J call TRBJ2-3; the match to TRBD2 covers 14 bases. The CDR3 sequence is 17 residues long. V lost 2 bases, J lost 5 bases, and 6 bases stayed unmatched. Per the germline V gene, CDR1 is MGHRA and CDR2 is YSYEKL. CDR3 sequence (DNA): TGCGCCAGCAGCCAACCGGGACTAGCGGGAGTTGTAGATACGCAGTATTTT. Protein product: CASSQPGLAGVVDTQYF.